The present T cell receptor beta chain was sequenced within a study of technical replicates of blood from a handful of donors (dated by TCRdb to the late 2010s). The library was made by the immunoSEQ multiplex PCR assay. TCRdb's version of the immuneACCESS table is confined to in-frame rearrangements and falls short of the full clone set. An unresolved V gene accounts for under half of the shortfall where checked; the remainder is of unknown origin. The sample yields around 76,000 clones; around nine tenths were counted once. The biggest ten clones account for 0.41% of the sample. Regarding this clone: This receptor's antigen is unknown. The record has no base qualities; no much larger clone is one base away.

V and J are trimmed by 5 bases and 4 bases, and the gene matches miss 5 bases of the junction. CDR1 and CDR2 are read off the germline V gene (reference sequence) as SEHNR and FQNEAQ. Measured from the cysteine to the phenylalanine, the CDR3 is 14 residues long. Only the CDR3 DNA is retained, 42 bases long and in frame from the first base. This sequence was found in a human donor in good health. The sequenced sample consisted of T cells isolated from PBMCs. The sequence joins TRBV7-9 to TRBJ2-7, with 10 middle bases fitting TRBD1. The sequenced DNA is TGTGCCAGCAGCGCCCGGGACAGGGGTTACGAGCAGTACTTC. It specifies CASSARDRGYEQYF.